This T cell receptor (beta chain) was identified during a study of CD8 T cells in Susac syndrome. RNA in amounts of about 0.45 to 1 ug was reverse transcribed with random hexamers. A single record per CDR3 protein comes from TCRdb applying MiXCR to the immunoSEQ multiplex PCR reads. The table has roughly 120,000 distinct CDR3 sequences, approximately 95% seen once. V lost 5 bases and J lost 2, with 12 bases in between. The CDR3 contains 15 residues. Source material: CD8+ T cells from PBMCs. The chain combines TRBV12-3 or TRBV12-4 with TRBJ2-2, with TRBD1 as a possible D gene (6 bases). The TCR sequence derives from a human donor with multiple sclerosis. The CDR3 sequence: CASSPTGTNTGELFF. CDR3 in DNA: TGTGCCAGCAGTCCGACAGGCACTAACACCGGGGAGCTGTTTTTT.